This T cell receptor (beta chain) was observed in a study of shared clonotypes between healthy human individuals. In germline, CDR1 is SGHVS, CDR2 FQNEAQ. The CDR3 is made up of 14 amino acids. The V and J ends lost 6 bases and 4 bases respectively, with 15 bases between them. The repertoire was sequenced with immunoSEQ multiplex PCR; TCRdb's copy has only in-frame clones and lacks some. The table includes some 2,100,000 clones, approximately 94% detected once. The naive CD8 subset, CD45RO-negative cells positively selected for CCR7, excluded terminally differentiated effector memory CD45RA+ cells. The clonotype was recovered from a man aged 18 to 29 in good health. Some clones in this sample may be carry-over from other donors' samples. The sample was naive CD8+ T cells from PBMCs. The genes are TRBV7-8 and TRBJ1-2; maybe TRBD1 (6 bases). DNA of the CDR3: TGTGCCAGCAGTAATGTTGGACAGACCTATGGCTACACCTTC. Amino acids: CASSNVGQTYGYTF. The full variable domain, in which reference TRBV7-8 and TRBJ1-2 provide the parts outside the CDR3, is GAGVSQSPRYKVAKRGQDVALRCDPISGHVSLFWYQQALGQGPEFLTYFQNEAQLDKSGLPSDRFFAERPEGSVSTLKIQRTQQEDSAVYLCASSNVGQTYGYTFGSGTRLTVV.